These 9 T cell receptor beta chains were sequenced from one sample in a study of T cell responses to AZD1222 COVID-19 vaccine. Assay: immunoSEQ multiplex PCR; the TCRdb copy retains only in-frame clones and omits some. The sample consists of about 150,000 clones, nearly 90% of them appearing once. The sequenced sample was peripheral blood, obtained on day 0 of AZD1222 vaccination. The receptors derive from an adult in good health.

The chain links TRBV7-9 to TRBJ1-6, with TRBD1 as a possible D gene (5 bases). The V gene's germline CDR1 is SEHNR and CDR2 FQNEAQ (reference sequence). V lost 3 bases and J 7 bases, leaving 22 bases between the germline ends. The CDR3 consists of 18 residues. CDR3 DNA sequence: TGTGCCAGCAGCTTGGTCAGGGTCGGGGGAGTGAAGAATTCACCCCTCCACTTT. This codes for CASSLVRVGGVKNSPLHF. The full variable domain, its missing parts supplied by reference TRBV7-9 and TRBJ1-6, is DTGVSQNPRHKITKRGQNVTFRCDPISEHNRLYWYRQTLGQGPEFLTYFQNEAQLEKSRLLSDRFSAERPKGSFSTLEIQRTEQGDSAMYLCASSLVRVGGVKNSPLHFGNGTRLTVT.

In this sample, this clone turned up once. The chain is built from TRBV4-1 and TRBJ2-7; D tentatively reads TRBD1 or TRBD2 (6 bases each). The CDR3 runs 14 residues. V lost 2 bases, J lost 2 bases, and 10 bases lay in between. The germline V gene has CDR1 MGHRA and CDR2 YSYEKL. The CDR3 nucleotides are TGCGCCAGCAGCCAACAAGGGGGGACCTACGAGCAGTACTTC. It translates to CASSQQGGTYEQYF.

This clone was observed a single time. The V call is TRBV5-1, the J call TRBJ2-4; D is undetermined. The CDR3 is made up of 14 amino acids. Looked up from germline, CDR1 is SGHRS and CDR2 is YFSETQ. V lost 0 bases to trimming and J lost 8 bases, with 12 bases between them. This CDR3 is CASSLDGSQDIQYF. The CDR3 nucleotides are TGCGCCAGCAGCTTGGATGGTAGTCAGGACATTCAGTACTTC.

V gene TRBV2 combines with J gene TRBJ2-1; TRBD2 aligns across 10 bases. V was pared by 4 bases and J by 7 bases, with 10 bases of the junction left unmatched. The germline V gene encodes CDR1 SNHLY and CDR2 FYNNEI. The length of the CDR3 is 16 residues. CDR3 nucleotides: TGTGCCAGCAGTGCCGTGGGTAGCGGGAGGTATAATGAGCAGTTCTTC. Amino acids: CASSAVGSGRYNEQFF.

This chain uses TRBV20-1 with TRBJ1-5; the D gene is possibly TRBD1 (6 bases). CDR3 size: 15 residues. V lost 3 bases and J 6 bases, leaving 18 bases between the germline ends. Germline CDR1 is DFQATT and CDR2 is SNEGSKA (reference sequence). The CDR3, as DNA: TGCAGTGCTAGTGGGGCAGGGGCGCGTGGTCAGCCCCAGCATTTT. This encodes CSASGAGARGQPQHF.

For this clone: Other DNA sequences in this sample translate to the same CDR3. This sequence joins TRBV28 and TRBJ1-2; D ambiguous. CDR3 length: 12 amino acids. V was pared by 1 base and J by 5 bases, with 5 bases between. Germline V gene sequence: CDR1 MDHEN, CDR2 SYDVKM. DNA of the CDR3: TGTGCCAGCAGTTTATCAGGTTATGGCTACACCTTC. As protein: CASSLSGYGYTF.

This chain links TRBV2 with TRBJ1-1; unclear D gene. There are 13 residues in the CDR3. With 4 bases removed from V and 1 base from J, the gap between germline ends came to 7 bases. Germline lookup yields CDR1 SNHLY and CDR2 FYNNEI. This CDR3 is CASSGDANTEAFF. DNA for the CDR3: TGTGCCAGCAGTGGGGATGCGAACACTGAAGCTTTCTTT.

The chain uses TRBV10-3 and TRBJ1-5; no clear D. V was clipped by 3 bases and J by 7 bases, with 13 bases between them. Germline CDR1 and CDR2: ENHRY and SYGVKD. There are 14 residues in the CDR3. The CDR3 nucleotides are TGTGCCATCAGTGAAGGTATTGTAGGCCAGCCCCAGCATTTT. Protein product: CAISEGIVGQPQHF.

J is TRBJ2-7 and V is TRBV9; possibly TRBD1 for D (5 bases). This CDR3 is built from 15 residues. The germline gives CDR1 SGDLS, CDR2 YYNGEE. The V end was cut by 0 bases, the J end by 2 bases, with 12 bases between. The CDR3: CASSVATGQTYEQYF. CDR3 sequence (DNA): TGTGCCAGCAGCGTAGCAACAGGTCAGACCTACGAGCAGTACTTC.